This TCR beta chain was identified during a study of neurological immune-mediated disorders. Study-wide context: Secondary progressive cases numbered 3 among the approximately 34 multiple sclerosis patients, while the other 31 were relapsing-remitting. Study-level results: Phylogenetic analysis grouped 18 of 34 multiple sclerosis patients' repertoires together, suggesting a possible repertoire signature. The absence of shared CDR3 amino acid sequences among expanded clones across subjects suggests private repertoires in all groups.

CDR1 and CDR2 from the germline V gene are KGHSH and LQKENI. The CDR3 is made up of 13 amino acids. The cDNA came from 5'RACE, which used 10-nucleotide random UMIs. A single record per CDR3 protein comes from TCRdb applying MiXCR to the 5' RACE reads. The sample carries approximately 100,000 distinct CDR3 sequences, around 3.4% recorded once. This clonotype was recorded at least ten times. Its antigen is still unknown. Compared with germline, one end of the junction differs, possibly owing to a read error. What was sequenced was PBMCs. The chain recombines TRBV18 with TRBJ1-6, with D hard to call. This clonotype was sampled from a woman between 50 and 59 years old with multiple sclerosis. CDR3 bases: TGTGCCAGCTCGCCACACGTCGGATCACCCCTCCACTTT. This translates into CASSPHVGSPLHF.